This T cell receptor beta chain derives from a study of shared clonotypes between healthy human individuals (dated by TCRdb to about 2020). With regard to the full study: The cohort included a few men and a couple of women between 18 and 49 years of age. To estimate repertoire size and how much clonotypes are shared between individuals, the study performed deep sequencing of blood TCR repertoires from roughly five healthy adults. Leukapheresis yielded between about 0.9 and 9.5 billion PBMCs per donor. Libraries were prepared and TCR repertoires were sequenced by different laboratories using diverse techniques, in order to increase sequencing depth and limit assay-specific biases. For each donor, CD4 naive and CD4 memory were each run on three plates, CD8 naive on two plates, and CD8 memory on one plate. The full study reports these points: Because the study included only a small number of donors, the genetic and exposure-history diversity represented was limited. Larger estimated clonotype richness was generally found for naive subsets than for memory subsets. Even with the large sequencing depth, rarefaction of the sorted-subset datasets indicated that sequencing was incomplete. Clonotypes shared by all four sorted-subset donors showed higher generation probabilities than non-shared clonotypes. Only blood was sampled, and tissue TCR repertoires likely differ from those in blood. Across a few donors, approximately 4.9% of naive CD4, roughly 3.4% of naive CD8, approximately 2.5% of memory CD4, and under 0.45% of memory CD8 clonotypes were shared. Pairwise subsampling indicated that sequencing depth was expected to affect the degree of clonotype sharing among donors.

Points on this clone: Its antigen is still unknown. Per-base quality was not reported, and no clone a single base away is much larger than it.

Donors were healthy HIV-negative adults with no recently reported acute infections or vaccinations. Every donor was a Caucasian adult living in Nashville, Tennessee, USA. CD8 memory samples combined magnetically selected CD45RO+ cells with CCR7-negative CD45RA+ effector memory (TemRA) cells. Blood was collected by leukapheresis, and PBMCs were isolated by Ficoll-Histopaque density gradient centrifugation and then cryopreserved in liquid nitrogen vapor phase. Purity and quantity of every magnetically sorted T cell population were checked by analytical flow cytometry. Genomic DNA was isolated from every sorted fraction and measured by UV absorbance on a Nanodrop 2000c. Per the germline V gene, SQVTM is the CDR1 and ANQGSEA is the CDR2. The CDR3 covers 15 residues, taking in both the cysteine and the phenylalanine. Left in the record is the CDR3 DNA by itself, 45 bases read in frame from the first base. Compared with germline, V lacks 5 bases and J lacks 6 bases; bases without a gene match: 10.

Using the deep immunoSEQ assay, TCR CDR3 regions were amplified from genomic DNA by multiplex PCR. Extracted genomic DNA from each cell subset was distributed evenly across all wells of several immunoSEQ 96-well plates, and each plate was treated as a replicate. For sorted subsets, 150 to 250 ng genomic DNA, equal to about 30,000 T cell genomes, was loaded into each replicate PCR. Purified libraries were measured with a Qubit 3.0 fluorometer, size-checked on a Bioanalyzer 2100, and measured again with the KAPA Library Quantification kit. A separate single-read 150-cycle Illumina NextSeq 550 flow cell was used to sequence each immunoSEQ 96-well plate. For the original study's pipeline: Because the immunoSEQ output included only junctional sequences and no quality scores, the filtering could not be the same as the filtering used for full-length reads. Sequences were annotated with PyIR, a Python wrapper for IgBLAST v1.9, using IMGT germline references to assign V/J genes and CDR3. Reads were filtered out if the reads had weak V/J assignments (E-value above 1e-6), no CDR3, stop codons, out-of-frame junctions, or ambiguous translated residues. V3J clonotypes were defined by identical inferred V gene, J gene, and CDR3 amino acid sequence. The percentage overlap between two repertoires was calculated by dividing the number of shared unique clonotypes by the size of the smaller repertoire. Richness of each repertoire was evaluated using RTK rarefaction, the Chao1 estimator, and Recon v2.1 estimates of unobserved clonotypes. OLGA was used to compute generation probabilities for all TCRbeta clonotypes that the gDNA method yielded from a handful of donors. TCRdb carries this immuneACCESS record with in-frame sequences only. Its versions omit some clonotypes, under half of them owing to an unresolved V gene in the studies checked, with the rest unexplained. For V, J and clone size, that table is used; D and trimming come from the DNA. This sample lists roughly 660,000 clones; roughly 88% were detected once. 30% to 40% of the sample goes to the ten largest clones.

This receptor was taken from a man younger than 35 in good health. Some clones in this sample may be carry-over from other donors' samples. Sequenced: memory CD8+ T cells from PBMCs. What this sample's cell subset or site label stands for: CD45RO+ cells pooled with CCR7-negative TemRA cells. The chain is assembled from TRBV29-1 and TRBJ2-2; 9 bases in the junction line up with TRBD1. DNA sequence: TGCAGCGTTCGGTCCGGGACAGGGTTCGCCGGGGAGCTGTTTTTT. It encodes CSVRSGTGFAGELFF.